This note documents a single TCR beta chain sequence. This CDR3 region has 16 residues. Trimming shortened V by 2 bases and J by 5 bases, and 16 bases separated the two germline ends. CDR1 and CDR2 (germline): SEHNR, FQNEAQ (reference sequence). This record belongs to a study of T cells in Graves' hyperthyroidism and ophthalmopathy. Amplification yielded TCR beta CDR3 regions, with RNA transcripts as the source. The HTBI primer set was used in a first-round RT-PCR of the TCR CDR3. TCRdb reprocessed the multiplex PCR reads with MiXCR, giving one entry per CDR3 protein. The sample includes hundreds of thousands of distinct CDR3 sequences, 18% of them seen just once. Each patient was aged 18 to 65 and had newly diagnosed hyperthyroidism of under 2 months' duration. Uncontrolled infection, other autoimmune disease, pregnancy or lactation barred patients from enrollment.

The rearrangement uses TRBV7-9 and TRBJ1-5; D may be TRBD1 (5 bases). Source material: blood. The sequence was obtained from a woman in her 50s with Graves' hyperthyroidism that later progressed to Graves' ophthalmopathy. The CDR3 DNA is TGTGCCAGCAGCTTAATTAGGGACGGCAGGGATCAGCCCCAGCATTTT. Translated: CASSLIRDGRDQPQHF.